This T cell receptor (beta chain) was documented in a study of T cells in Graves' hyperthyroidism and ophthalmopathy. This CDR3 spans 17 amino acids. Germline V lookup: CDR1 DFQATT, CDR2 SNEGSKA (reference sequence). J was trimmed by 6 bases and V by 1 base; bases with no gene match: 14. Study-wide points: Patients with ophthalmopathy were separated from those with stable hyperthyroidism by a 13 V-J model. Ophthalmopathy, as predicted by the model, came a median 6.5 months after the prediction.

Note on this clonotype: Its antigen is not identified.

Amplification of TCR beta CDR3 regions was performed using RNA transcripts as template. The HTBI primer set was used in a first-round RT-PCR of the TCR CDR3. From the multiplex PCR reads, TCRdb called clonotypes with MiXCR, one entry per CDR3 protein. This sample has under 550,000 distinct CDR3 sequences, with roughly 13% found just once. The V call is TRBV20-1, the J call TRBJ2-7; TRBD2 matches at 11 bases. The clonotype comes from a woman younger than 30 with Graves' hyperthyroidism. The specimen sequenced was blood. The CDR3 sequence is CSARGGHSGRGLLEQYF. CDR3 sequence (DNA): TGCAGTGCTAGAGGGGGGCATAGCGGGAGGGGGTTACTCGAGCAGTACTTC.